The present TCR beta chain was sequenced within a study of blood T cells in healthy people across ages. Study-wide points: Both higher diversity and more naive CD4+ cells marked long-lived donors when set against aged donors. Per-million-T-cell TCR beta diversity fell roughly linearly with age.

After removal of 6 bases from V and 5 bases from J, the junction contained 9 bases not matched to a gene. The germline V gene has CDR1 SEHNR and CDR2 FQNEAQ (reference sequence). This CDR3 has 15 residues. Of note for this clonotype: Its specificity is not known.

The use of a sample-barcoded 5' primer and a J-beta primer mix characterized a second PCR of about 7 to 12 cycles. MiXCR, applied by TCRdb to the 5' RACE reads, yields one record per CDR3 protein. Among roughly 2 million distinct CDR3 sequences listed, about 50% were seen once. Sequencing input: blood. The origin of this receptor is a woman between 40 and 50 years old in good health. V usage is TRBV7-9 and J usage is TRBJ1-2, with 10 bases identical to TRBD1. The CDR3, as DNA: TGTGCCAGCAGTCCGACAGGGGGCGCTTATTATGGCTACACCTTC. Translation: CASSPTGGAYYGYTF.